This TCR beta chain was observed in a study of CD8+ T cells in alopecia areata. Study information: Treatment with tofacitinib (6 to 18 months) was followed by 6 months off drug. Study results and caveats: One nonresponder makes the tie between baseline CD8+ expansion and response uncertain.

Sample treatment: oral pan-JAK inhibitor, 5-10 mg twice daily. cDNA reverse transcribed from extracted RNA served as the sequencing template. TCRdb's copy holds only in-frame clones and misses some; the assay was immunoSEQ multiplex PCR. The repertoire holds fewer than 200,000 clones, with roughly 63% as singletons. This clone showed up just a few times. Its antigen is unknown. V was shortened by 0 bases and J by 0 bases, with 10 bases between the two germline ends. The CDR3 is made up of 16 amino acids. Per germline, CDR1 LNHNV and CDR2 YYDKDF (reference sequence). The gene calls are TRBV15 and TRBJ2-3; no definite D call. The specimen comprised CD4+ T cells sorted from blood, sampled around week 55, from a patient treated with tofacitinib. The receptor was derived from a human donor with alopecia areata. The CDR3 protein is CATSRDRADSTDTQYF. CDR3 DNA sequence: TGTGCCACCAGCAGAGATCGTGCGGATAGCACAGATACGCAGTATTTT. Filled out from reference TRBV15 and TRBJ2-3, the complete variable domain reads DAMVIQNPRYQVTQFGKPVTLSCSQTLNHNVMYWYQQKSSQAPKLLFHYYDKDFNNEADTPDNFQSRRPNTSFCFLDIRSPGLGDTAMYLCATSRDRADSTDTQYFGPGTRLTVL.